These T cell receptor beta chains were read from a single sample in a study of graft-versus-host responses after intestinal transplantation. Clones were read by immunoSEQ multiplex PCR, and TCRdb kept only the in-frame ones, dropping some. This table has 11,000 to 15,000 clones, about 30% appearing once. Sequences were derived from alloreactive CD4+ T cells from a mixed lymphocyte reaction culture, sampled before intestinal transplant. The origin of the receptors is a human patient who received an intestinal transplant. Each CDR3 is given with its conserved first and last residue. Fields, in order: D gene, J gene, clone size, V gene, CDR3 protein, CDR3 DNA. The D gene is left open where the match is weak. Rows give clone size only sometimes, using once, few, many, or a class for an expanded clone.

D: NA
J: TRBJ2-6
size: few
V: TRBV10-3
CDR3: CASRGANVLTF
DNA: TGTGCCAGCAGGGGGGCCAACGTCCTGACTTTC

D: TRBD2
J: TRBJ2-1
size: NA
V: TRBV6-1
CDR3: CASSEALLAGANEQFF
DNA: TGTGCCAGCAGTGAGGCATTACTAGCGGGAGCGAATGAGCAGTTCTTC

D: TRBD1
J: TRBJ1-4
size: NA
V: TRBV6-1
CDR3: CASRPSETGMKKLAF
DNA: TGTGCCAGCAGACCCTCGGAGACAGGGATGAAAAAACTGGCTTTT

D: TRBD1
J: TRBJ1-5
size: NA
V: TRBV19
CDR3: CASSIPGGQGARGNQPQHF
DNA: TGTGCCAGTAGTATACCCGGGGGACAGGGGGCGAGGGGGAATCAGCCCCAGCATTTT

D: NA
J: TRBJ2-3
size: NA
V: TRBV6-1
CDR3: CASSALQGTDTQYF
DNA: TGTGCCAGCAGTGCCCTGCAGGGCACAGATACGCAGTATTTT

D: TRBD1
J: TRBJ1-6
size: NA
V: TRBV28
CDR3: CASSFRGGGNSPLHF
DNA: TGTGCCAGCAGTTTTAGAGGGGGCGGAAATTCACCCCTCCACTTT

D: TRBD1
J: TRBJ2-5
size: NA
V: TRBV7-9
CDR3: CASSGDRQETQYF
DNA: TGTGCCAGCAGCGGGGACAGGCAAGAGACCCAGTACTTC

D: NA
J: TRBJ2-6
size: NA
V: TRBV29-1
CDR3: CSVVNSSGANVLTF
DNA: TGCAGCGTTGTAAATAGCTCTGGGGCCAACGTCCTGACTTTC

D: NA
J: TRBJ1-2
size: medium-sized
V: TRBV5-1
CDR3: CASSLGQIYGYTF
DNA: TGCGCCAGCAGCTTGGGACAGATCTATGGCTACACCTTC

D: NA
J: TRBJ2-3
size: NA
V: TRBV25-1
CDR3: CASSESVTSKLVTDTQYF
DNA: TGTGCCAGCAGTGAGTCAGTAACATCCAAACTAGTGACAGATACGCAGTATTTT

D: TRBD1
J: TRBJ1-2
size: NA
V: TRBV18
CDR3: CASSPDTGGRGYTF
DNA: TGTGCCAGCTCACCGGACACAGGGGGGCGCGGCTACACCTTC

D: NA
J: TRBJ1-1
size: NA
V: TRBV5-1
CDR3: CASSKKWEEAFF
DNA: TGCGCCAGCAGCAAAAAATGGGAGGAAGCTTTCTTT

D: NA
J: TRBJ1-2
size: few
V: TRBV6-1
CDR3: CASTPAGNGYTF
DNA: TGTGCCAGCACGCCAGCCGGAAATGGCTACACCTTC

D: TRBD1
J: TRBJ1-1
size: NA
V: TRBV29-1
CDR3: CSVAADRANTEAFF
DNA: TGCAGCGTTGCGGCGGACAGGGCGAACACTGAAGCTTTCTTT

D: TRBD1
J: TRBJ1-2
size: few
V: TRBV5-4
CDR3: CASSQETGGGYTF
DNA: TGTGCCAGCAGCCAAGAAACAGGGGGCGGCTACACCTTC

D: NA
J: TRBJ1-1
size: few
V: TRBV5-1
CDR3: CASSLDQAGPGTEAFF
DNA: TGCGCCAGCAGCTTGGATCAGGCAGGACCCGGCACTGAAGCTTTCTTT

D: NA
J: TRBJ1-1
size: NA
V: TRBV29-1
CDR3: CSVGASLNTEAFF
DNA: TGCAGCGTTGGAGCCAGCCTGAACACTGAAGCTTTCTTT

D: NA
J: TRBJ2-2
size: many
V: TRBV5-1
CDR3: CASSLEGGQSTGELFF
DNA: TGCGCCAGCAGCTTGGAGGGGGGGCAGAGCACCGGGGAGCTGTTTTTT

D: TRBD2
J: TRBJ2-1
size: NA
V: TRBV19
CDR3: CASSLAGSSYNEQFF
DNA: TGTGCCAGTAGTTTAGCGGGGAGCTCCTACAATGAGCAGTTCTTC

D: NA
J: TRBJ2-3
size: NA
V: TRBV25-1
CDR3: CASSESGRGTTGDTQYF
DNA: TGTGCCAGCAGTGAATCTGGTAGGGGTACTACAGGAGATACGCAGTATTTT

D: NA
J: TRBJ2-2
size: NA
V: TRBV5-1
CDR3: CASSLQSHGTGELFF
DNA: TGCGCCAGCAGCTTGCAAAGCCACGGCACCGGGGAGCTGTTTTTT

D: TRBD1
J: TRBJ1-2
size: NA
V: TRBV2
CDR3: CASSFGQGPSYGYTF
DNA: TGTGCCAGCAGTTTCGGACAGGGGCCGAGCTATGGCTACACCTTC

D: TRBD1
J: TRBJ1-2
size: NA
V: TRBV29-1
CDR3: CSVSGTGGRYGYTF
DNA: TGCAGCGTGAGTGGGACAGGGGGTCGCTATGGCTACACCTTC

D: NA
J: TRBJ2-7
size: NA
V: TRBV18
CDR3: CASSSSSGFSTQYEQYF
DNA: TGTGCCAGCTCAAGTAGTTCGGGCTTCTCGACCCAATACGAGCAGTACTTC

D: NA
J: TRBJ2-7
size: NA
V: TRBV7-9
CDR3: CASSLAGAGMGEQYF
DNA: TGTGCCAGCAGCTTAGCGGGGGCAGGGATGGGCGAGCAGTACTTC

D: TRBD1
J: TRBJ1-1
size: few
V: TRBV25-1
CDR3: CASSESGQGTEAFF
DNA: TGTGCCAGCAGTGAATCGGGACAGGGCACTGAAGCTTTCTTT

D: TRBD2
J: TRBJ2-7
size: few
V: TRBV4-2
CDR3: CASSLGGEGRYEQYF
DNA: TGTGCCAGCAGCTTGGGCGGGGAGGGCCGGTACGAGCAGTACTTC

D: TRBD2
J: TRBJ2-3
size: NA
V: TRBV6-1
CDR3: CASSAKTSGADTQYF
DNA: TGTGCCAGCAGTGCCAAAACTAGCGGCGCAGATACGCAGTATTTT

D: NA
J: TRBJ1-1
size: NA
V: TRBV5-6
CDR3: CASSLSSEAFF
DNA: TGTGCCAGCAGCTTAAGTTCTGAAGCTTTCTTT

D: NA
J: TRBJ1-4
size: few
V: TRBV18
CDR3: CASSPRPGAGEKLFF
DNA: TGTGCCAGCTCACCACGTCCAGGGGCTGGGGAAAAACTGTTTTTT

D: NA
J: TRBJ1-1
size: few
V: TRBV7-2
CDR3: CASSFHGNTEAFF
DNA: TGTGCCAGCAGCTTTCATGGGAACACTGAAGCTTTCTTT

D: TRBD1
J: TRBJ2-1
size: NA
V: TRBV5-8
CDR3: CASSAQGASYNEQFF
DNA: TGTGCCAGCAGCGCACAGGGGGCCTCCTACAATGAGCAGTTCTTC

D: NA
J: TRBJ2-7
size: few
V: TRBV4-2
CDR3: CASSLAGGVFSYEQYF
DNA: TGTGCCAGCAGCTTGGCCGGCGGGGTCTTCTCCTACGAGCAGTACTTC

D: NA
J: TRBJ2-3
size: NA
V: TRBV5-6
CDR3: CASSPDRIITDTQYF
DNA: TGTGCCAGCAGCCCCGACAGAATCATCACAGATACGCAGTATTTT

D: NA
J: TRBJ1-2
size: NA
V: TRBV30
CDR3: CAWKVKWSYGYTF
DNA: TGTGCCTGGAAGGTTAAGTGGAGCTATGGCTACACCTTC

D: NA
J: TRBJ2-3
size: few
V: TRBV6-6
CDR3: CASSTNRVGTDTQYF
DNA: TGTGCCAGCAGTACCAACAGGGTAGGGACAGATACGCAGTATTTT

D: TRBD2
J: TRBJ2-5
size: many
V: TRBV5-4
CDR3: CASSLALMSGGTQYF
DNA: TGTGCCAGCAGCTTGGCTTTAATGAGCGGGGGGACCCAGTACTTC

D: TRBD1
J: TRBJ2-7
size: few
V: TRBV5-1
CDR3: CASSLPTGQRYEQYF
DNA: TGTGCCAGCAGCCTCCCGACAGGGCAGAGGTACGAGCAGTACTTC

D: NA
J: TRBJ2-1
size: large
V: TRBV5-1
CDR3: CASSFGGHEQFF
DNA: TGCGCCAGCAGCTTTGGAGGGCATGAGCAGTTCTTC

D: TRBD1
J: TRBJ2-5
size: NA
V: TRBV5-1
CDR3: CASSWANRTGRETQYF
DNA: TGCGCCAGCAGCTGGGCTAATAGGACAGGGCGAGAGACCCAGTACTTC

D: TRBD1
J: TRBJ1-1
size: few
V: TRBV5-1
CDR3: CASRTGGPNTEAFF
DNA: TGCGCCAGCAGGACAGGGGGGCCGAACACTGAAGCTTTCTTT

D: NA
J: TRBJ1-2
size: few
V: TRBV13
CDR3: CASSDEGRVFGGYTF
DNA: TGTGCCAGCAGTGATGAGGGCAGGGTGTTCGGTGGCTACACCTTC

D: NA
J: TRBJ2-3
size: NA
V: TRBV9
CDR3: CASSVAHRAENTDTQYF
DNA: TGTGCCAGCAGCGTAGCTCATAGAGCGGAAAACACAGATACGCAGTATTTT

D: NA
J: TRBJ1-4
size: NA
V: TRBV4-1
CDR3: CASSLRPTNEKLFF
DNA: TGCGCCAGCAGCCTCCGTCCGACTAATGAAAAACTGTTTTTT

D: NA
J: TRBJ2-3
size: NA
V: TRBV30
CDR3: CAWSVRRTPGTDTQYF
DNA: TGTGCCTGGAGTGTACGCCGGACCCCGGGCACAGATACGCAGTATTTT

D: NA
J: TRBJ1-1
size: NA
V: TRBV2
CDR3: CASKAVRQPNTEAFF
DNA: TGTGCCAGCAAAGCGGTCCGACAGCCGAACACTGAAGCTTTCTTT

D: NA
J: TRBJ1-2
size: NA
V: TRBV7-9
CDR3: CASSMTGPYGGSGYTF
DNA: TGTGCCAGCAGCATGACGGGACCGTACGGCGGGAGTGGCTACACCTTC

D: NA
J: TRBJ1-5
size: NA
V: TRBV7-3
CDR3: CASSFPAGTNQPQHF
DNA: TGTGCCAGCAGCTTTCCGGCAGGGACTAATCAGCCCCAGCATTTT

D: NA
J: TRBJ1-5
size: NA
V: TRBV6-5
CDR3: CASSYDRGGQPQHF
DNA: TGTGCCAGCAGTTACGATAGGGGAGGTCAGCCCCAGCATTTT

D: TRBD2
J: TRBJ2-2
size: NA
V: TRBV7-7
CDR3: CASSLTGTSGTGELFF
DNA: TGTGCCAGCAGCTTAACCGGGACTAGCGGCACCGGGGAGCTGTTTTTT

D: TRBD1
J: TRBJ1-2
size: few
V: TRBV28
CDR3: CASSLWTGSYGYTF
DNA: TGTGCCAGCAGTTTATGGACAGGGTCCTATGGCTACACCTTC